One sample yielded the 26 T cell receptor beta chains listed below, sequenced in a study of cytomegalovirus exposure and HLA in healthy donors. Both 60 Vbeta primers and 13 Jbeta primers went into the PCR. This table comes from immunoSEQ multiplex PCR, and its TCRdb copy is limited to in-frame clones, with some not included. The data hold about 170,000 clones, with around 83% observed a single time. Sequencing input: PBMCs. The source is a man aged 25-40 years in good health and CMV-seropositive.

The gene calls are TRBV10-3 and TRBJ2-3, with 15 positions matching TRBD2. V lost 4 bases, J lost 2 bases, and 10 bases stayed unmatched. Germline CDR1 is ENHRY and CDR2 is SYGVKD. This CDR3 comprises 19 residues. CDR3 amino acids: CAISGPGTSGRNDTDTQYF. The CDR3 DNA reads as TGTGCCATCAGTGGGCCCGGGACTAGCGGGAGGAATGACACAGATACGCAGTATTTT.

The gene calls are TRBV9 and TRBJ2-5; 10 nucleotides agree with TRBD1. Trimming at V came to 0 bases and at J to 5 bases, leaving 10 bases not matched to a gene. Per germline, CDR1 SGDLS and CDR2 YYNGEE. This CDR3 is built from 17 residues. In DNA, the CDR3 is TGTGCCAGCAGCGTAGGAAGGTCGGGACAGGGGATGGAGACCCAGTACTTC. The encoded protein is CASSVGRSGQGMETQYF.

The chain recombines TRBV5-4 with TRBJ1-2; tentative D call: TRBD1 (6 bases). There are 13 residues in the CDR3. The V gene lost 4 bases and the J gene lost 2 bases, with 9 bases spanning the gap. Germline-derived CDR1 and CDR2 are SGHNT and YYREEE (reference sequence). CDR3 amino acids: CASSPDRNYGYTF. DNA for the CDR3: TGTGCCAGCAGCCCCGACAGGAACTATGGCTACACCTTC.

This chain links TRBV2 with TRBJ2-7; 8 bases map to TRBD1. V was pared by 5 bases and J by 2 bases, with 8 bases of the junction left unmatched. Germline V gene lookup returns CDR1 SNHLY and CDR2 FYNNEI. The CDR3 is 15 amino acids. The CDR3 protein is CASSLTGVYAYEQYV. The DNA of the CDR3 is TGTGCCAGCAGTCTGACAGGGGTCTATGCCTACGAGCAGTACGTC.

This clone was detected only a few times. CDR3: CASSLQGYSNQPQHF. The CDR3 DNA sequence: TGTGCCAGCAGCTTACAGGGATATAGCAATCAGCCCCAGCATTTT. The chain has TRBV7-9 and TRBJ1-5, with D maybe TRBD1 (5 bases). The CDR3 length is 15 residues. The germline V gene has CDR1 SEHNR and CDR2 FQNEAQ (reference sequence). Trimming shortened V by 2 bases and J by 0 bases, and 8 bases separated the two germline ends.

This chain joins TRBV29-1 and TRBJ2-3; 11 nucleotides align to TRBD2. Germline loops: CDR1 SQVTM, CDR2 ANQGSEA. The CDR3 sequence is 15 residues long. Trimming removed 3 bases from V and 2 bases from J; junction bases left unmatched: 4. The CDR3 here is CSVDTTSGITDTQYF. The CDR3 DNA is TGCAGCGTTGACACGACTAGCGGGATCACAGATACGCAGTATTTT.

This clone has just one count. The chain links TRBV6-5 to TRBJ2-3; 9 bases match TRBD1. Germline trimming cut 5 bases from V and 4 bases from J; bases unmatched to any gene: 7. The CDR3 length is 15 residues. Germline CDR1 is MNHEY and CDR2 is SVGAGI. The CDR3 DNA sequence: TGTGCCAGCAGTCTCGGGACAGGGACGCCAGATACGCAGTATTTT. Protein product: CASSLGTGTPDTQYF.

This rearrangement joins TRBV18 to TRBJ2-5, with D possibly matching TRBD2 (6 bases). Trimming removed 3 bases at V and 5 bases at J, with 22 bases between. The CDR3 is made up of 17 amino acids. Germline V CDR1 and CDR2: KGHSH, LQKENI. The chain's CDR3 is CASSPPGGLGSRETQYF. In DNA, the CDR3 is TGTGCCAGCTCACCCCCCGGGGGTCTGGGCAGTCGGGAGACCCAGTACTTC.

The V call is TRBV5-6, the J call TRBJ2-7; 8 nucleotides agree with TRBD2. CDR3 length equals 15 residues. Germline CDR1 is SGHDT and CDR2 is YYEEEE. The trim removed 4 bases at V and 1 base at J, leaving 7 bases unmatched. CDR3 DNA: TGTGCCAGCAGCCCTGGACTAGCAGATTCCTACGAGCAGTACTTC. Its translation is CASSPGLADSYEQYF.

V gene TRBV5-1 combines with J gene TRBJ1-6; 8 bases agree with TRBD1. The ends lost 4 bases at V and 7 bases at J; junction bases unmatched: 4. Per germline, CDR1 SGHRS and CDR2 YFSETQ. The CDR3 extends over 14 amino acids. CDR3 region: CASSVGQENSPLHF. The CDR3 DNA sequence: TGCGCCAGCAGCGTGGGACAGGAAAATTCACCCCTCCACTTT.

The chain employs TRBV5-1 and TRBJ1-6; 8 nucleotides agree with TRBD1. There are 14 residues in the CDR3. Germline CDR1 and CDR2: SGHRS and YFSETQ. The trim removed 4 bases at V and 8 bases at J, leaving 5 bases unmatched. The DNA of the CDR3 is TGCGCCAGCAGCCTGGACAGGGTAGATTCACCCCTCCACTTT. This sequence encodes CASSLDRVDSPLHF. Based on the CDR3 plus reference TRBV5-1 and TRBJ1-6, the full variable domain is KAGVTQTPRYLIKTRGQQVTLSCSPISGHRSVSWYQQTPGQGLQFLFEYFSETQRNKGNFPGRFSGRQFSNSRSEMNVSTLELGDSALYLCASSLDRVDSPLHFGNGTRLTVT.

The rearrangement uses TRBV7-6 and TRBJ2-3, with 11 bases aligning to TRBD2. This CDR3 has 16 amino acids. The ends lost 0 bases at V and 10 bases at J; junction bases unmatched: 9. Germline CDR1 and CDR2: SGHVS and FNYEAQ. CDR3 DNA sequence: TGTGCCAGCAGCTTAGCGGGGAACCTAGCGGGAGGTGCGCAGTATTTT. Protein: CASSLAGNLAGGAQYF.

The V and J genes are TRBV5-1 and TRBJ2-5, with D maybe TRBD2 (5 bases). Germline V gene data show CDR1 as SGHRS and CDR2 as YFSETQ. V shed 0 bases and J shed 2 bases, with 8 bases lying between them. The CDR3 is 14 amino acids. CDR3 coding DNA: TGCGCCAGCAGCTTGGGCGGAGGTCAAGAGACCCAGTACTTC. This gives the protein CASSLGGGQETQYF.

The chain combines TRBV11-3 with TRBJ1-1, with 8 nucleotides matching TRBD1. Germline loops: CDR1 SGHNT, CDR2 YENEEA. After removal of 7 bases from V and 4 bases from J, the junction contained 5 bases not matched to a gene. This CDR3 has 13 residues. The CDR3 DNA reads as TGTGCCAGCACCCCAGACAGGGGCACTGAAGCTTTCTTT. The encoded protein is CASTPDRGTEAFF.

This clone was picked up one time. V gene TRBV2 combines with J gene TRBJ1-5; perhaps TRBD1 as D (6 bases). The germline gives CDR1 SNHLY, CDR2 FYNNEI. The germline V and J ends were trimmed by 6 bases and 7 bases, with 19 bases remaining between them. This CDR3 comprises 15 residues. The CDR3 spells CASRSGGGTRQPQHF. CDR3 sequence (DNA): TGTGCCAGCAGGAGCGGGGGGGGGACACGGCAGCCCCAGCATTTT.

In this sample, this clone turned up once. The rearrangement links TRBV11-2 to TRBJ2-7, with 10 bases that match TRBD1. This CDR3 is built from 11 residues. J lost 7 bases, V lost 9 bases, and 3 bases had no gene match. The germline CDR1 and CDR2 sequences are SGHAT and FQNNGV. CDR3 amino acids: CASGTGAEQYF. The CDR3 DNA follows: TGTGCCAGTGGGACAGGGGCTGAGCAGTACTTC.

The chain uses TRBV6-4 and TRBJ2-1; 12 nucleotides line up with TRBD2. Germline loops: CDR1 MRHNA, CDR2 SNTAGT. The CDR3 is 15 amino acids. V lost 6 bases and J lost 10; bases outside the gene matches: 10. DNA for the CDR3: TGTGCCAGCAGGAGGGAAGGCGGACTAGCGGGGGAGCAGTTCTTC. Amino acids: CASRREGGLAGEQFF.

V is TRBV5-1 and J is TRBJ2-1; a weak D match, TRBD2 (6 bases). The CDR3 is made up of 15 amino acids. Germline CDR1 SGHRS, CDR2 YFSETQ. Trimming removed 3 bases at V and 6 bases at J, with 16 bases between. The CDR3 loop is CASSSPSPGSNEQFF. CDR3 coding DNA: TGCGCCAGCAGCTCCCCCTCCCCCGGGAGCAATGAGCAGTTCTTC.

This rearrangement joins TRBV19 to TRBJ1-5; no clear D. CDR1 and CDR2 from the germline V gene are LNHDA and SQIVND (reference sequence). V dropped 5 bases and J dropped 5 bases, with 10 bases sitting between them. This CDR3 is built from 13 residues. CDR3 residues: CASSFQAHQPQHF. CDR3 DNA: TGTGCCAGTAGTTTTCAGGCGCATCAGCCCCAGCATTTT. Based on the CDR3 plus reference TRBV19 and TRBJ1-5, the full variable domain is DGGITQSPKYLFRKEGQNVTLSCEQNLNHDAMYWYRQDPGQGLRLIYYSQIVNDFQKGDIAEGYSVSREKKESFPLTVTSAQKNPTAFYLCASSFQAHQPQHFGDGTRLSIL.

J is TRBJ2-3 and V is TRBV5-1, with TRBD1 as a possible D gene (5 bases). The CDR3 loop spans 13 amino acids. Germline V gene data show CDR1 as SGHRS and CDR2 as YFSETQ. Trimming cost V 0 bases and J 10 bases, with 12 bases left between them. The CDR3 region has the DNA TGCGCCAGCAGCTTGGTCGTTAAGGGGCCGCAGTATTTT. Translation gives CASSLVVKGPQYF.

The chain is built from TRBV5-1 and TRBJ2-2; TRBD1 might be the D (7 bases). Trimming removed 0 bases from V and 4 bases from J, with 13 bases in between. The CDR3 has 16 amino acids. Germline V gene sequence: CDR1 SGHRS, CDR2 YFSETQ. CDR3 DNA: TGCGCCAGCAGCTTGGTGGGGGGACAGCCCACCGGGGAGCTGTTTTTT. It codes for CASSLVGGQPTGELFF.

The V and J genes are TRBV9 and TRBJ2-3, with 11 bases fitting TRBD1. V was clipped by 4 bases and J by 5 bases; unmatched bases: 9. The CDR3 loop spans 16 amino acids. Germline V CDR1 and CDR2: SGDLS, YYNGEE. The CDR3 loop is CASSRGQGASGDTQYF. CDR3 in DNA: TGTGCCAGCAGCCGAGGACAGGGGGCTTCCGGAGATACGCAGTATTTT.

This clone was picked up one time. This chain uses TRBV11-3 with TRBJ2-1, with 12 bases lining up with TRBD2. Germline lookup yields CDR1 SGHNT and CDR2 YENEEA. CDR3 size: 15 residues. The J segment lost 3 bases and the V segment lost 5 bases, leaving 2 bases of the junction unmatched. This CDR3 reads CASSPTSGSYNEQFF. For the CDR3, the DNA is TGTGCCAGCAGCCCGACTAGCGGGAGCTACAATGAGCAGTTCTTC.

This rearrangement joins TRBV15 to TRBJ2-7, with 7 bases identical to TRBD2. Per germline, CDR1 LNHNV and CDR2 YYDKDF (reference sequence). There are 14 residues in the CDR3. V shed 9 bases, J shed 4 bases, and the junction held 12 bases outside the gene matches. CDR3 protein: CATGLASGEYEQYF. In nucleotides, the CDR3 is TGTGCCACTGGGTTGGCTAGCGGAGAATACGAGCAGTACTTC. The full variable domain, its missing parts supplied by reference TRBV15 and TRBJ2-7, is DAMVIQNPRYQVTQFGKPVTLSCSQTLNHNVMYWYQQKSSQAPKLLFHYYDKDFNNEADTPDNFQSRRPNTSFCFLDIRSPGLGDTAMYLCATGLASGEYEQYFGPGTRLTVT.

This clone was counted a single time. The CDR3 DNA is TGTGCCAGTAGTCTAAACAATGAGCAGTTCTTC. Its translation: CASSLNNEQFF. The chain joins TRBV19 to TRBJ2-1; D uncertain. The V gene lost 5 bases and the J gene lost 5 bases, with 4 bases spanning the gap. There are 11 residues in the CDR3. Germline CDR1 and CDR2: LNHDA and SQIVND (reference sequence).

This chain joins TRBV11-2 and TRBJ2-5, with a tentative D call TRBD2 (6 bases). This CDR3 spans 16 amino acids. Germline V gene lookup returns CDR1 SGHAT and CDR2 FQNNGV. Between the trimmed V and J ends, which lost 2 bases and 4 bases, there was a span of 17 bases. CDR3 nucleotides: TGTGCCAGCAGCTTAAGTGGGACTTGGGGGGTAGAGACCCAGTACTTC. Translation: CASSLSGTWGVETQYF. Looking up the rest from reference TRBV11-2 and TRBJ2-5 gives the full variable domain: EAGVAQSPRYKIIEKRQSVAFWCNPISGHATLYWYQQILGQGPKLLIQFQNNGVVDDSQLPKDRFSAERLKGVDSTLKIQPAKLEDSAVYLCASSLSGTWGVETQYFGPGTRLLVL.